This T cell receptor (beta chain) is from a study of sequential checkpoint blockade in melanoma. The data were produced by immunoSEQ multiplex PCR, yet TCRdb's version contains in-frame clones alone and is incomplete. The repertoire holds about 10,000 clones, about 80% seen once, with approximately 50% in the top ten. Treatment indicated: randomized to nivolumab then ipilimumab (arm A) or the reverse (arm B). The CDR3 runs 14 residues. The trim removed 6 bases at V and 2 bases at J, leaving 5 bases unmatched. Germline lookup yields CDR1 WNHNN and CDR2 SYGVQD (reference sequence). The chain joins TRBV10-1 to TRBJ1-1; 8 bases agree with TRBD1. The origin of this receptor is a human donor with melanoma. The specimen was CD8+ T cells sorted from blood (inferred from file names), collected from a patient given nivolumab and ipilimumab in sequence. The CDR3 spells CASSRTGLNTEAFF. In DNA, the CDR3 is TGCGCCAGCAGCCGGACAGGGTTAAACACTGAAGCTTTCTTT.